The entry that follows covers one T cell receptor (beta chain) sequence. What it binds is not known. The data derive from a study of cytomegalovirus exposure and HLA in healthy donors. Whole-study findings and limits: Excluded: some indistinguishable V segments such as TRBV6-2 and TRBV6-3.

Germline trimming cut 4 bases from V and 6 bases from J; bases unmatched to any gene: 9. The germline V gene has CDR1 SEHNR and CDR2 FQNEAQ (reference sequence). There are 15 residues in the CDR3. The PCR had 60 Vbeta and 13 Jbeta primers. Original data processing: Per a later analysis, the number of unique TCR beta chains was some 80 million, of which around 9.9 million were shared. Some clones are missing from TCRdb's copy, which holds only in-frame ones; the method was immunoSEQ multiplex PCR. The DNA gave D and trimming, while V, J and clone size come from that table. Of approximately 150,000 clones listed, just over 75% are singletons. Healthy bone marrow donors supplied every sample.

What was sequenced was PBMCs. The chain uses TRBV7-9 and TRBJ1-5, with 7 bases fitting TRBD1. This TCR was sampled from a middle-aged man in good health and CMV-seronegative. This CDR3 reads CASSSSDRVGQPQHF. Here the CDR3 DNA reads TGTGCCAGCAGCTCCAGTGACAGGGTCGGTCAGCCCCAGCATTTT.